What follows is one T cell receptor beta chain and its context. What it binds is not known. The time point is: persistent/refractory GD, antithyroid drugs over 5 years with positive TRAb. There was RNA extracted from PBMCs, and the TCR library was made from it. Patient provenance is recorded as an endocrinology department in Xi'an, China. The sample originates from a study of regulatory T cells in long-lasting Graves disease. Germline-derived CDR1 and CDR2 are SGHVS and FQNEAQ. V was pared by 7 bases and J by 5 bases, with 12 bases between. The CDR3 contains 12 residues. Study-level results: Persistent patients shared 2,741 public clonotypes among themselves. Newly diagnosed patients shared fewer, at 900 to 1,000. TCR diversity was lower in persistent Graves' patients (versus newly diagnosed ones).

Through Arm-PCR of CDR3 regions and iRepertoire HTBI primers, TCR beta libraries were built. TCRdb processed the multiplex PCR reads anew with MiXCR; each CDR3 protein has one entry. In the table there are some 440,000 distinct CDR3 sequences, around 21% of which are singletons. This clonotype was obtained from a female donor with Graves disease. The material sequenced was peripheral blood mononuclear cells (PBMCs), taken when the disease was refractory, from a patient treated with antithyroid drugs. This rearrangement joins TRBV7-8 to TRBJ2-7; D is unresolved. CDR3 sequence reads: CASTPRNHEQYF. In DNA, the CDR3 is TGTGCCAGCACCCCACGGAACCACGAGCAGTACTTC.